This T cell receptor beta chain was recovered during a study of regulatory T cells in long-lasting Graves disease. Overall study findings and caveats: There were preferences for TRBV28, TRBJ1-2 and TRBJ2-5 in persistent disease. Analysis covered peripheral blood alone, not thyroid tissue.

This clonotype appeared a few times. The antigen remains undetermined. CDR1 and CDR2 (germline): SEHNR, FQNEAQ (reference sequence). Trimming removed 5 bases at V and 4 bases at J, with 14 bases between. The CDR3 spans 14 residues. Time point reported: persistent/refractory GD, antithyroid drugs over 5 years with positive TRAb. PBMC-extracted RNA yielded the TCR library. Arm-PCR of CDR3 regions and iRepertoire HTBI primers were the basis on which TCR beta libraries were built. Source study methods: Identification across samples found more than 55 TRBV and 12 to 15 TRBJ segments. Each CDR3 protein gets one entry after TCRdb re-called the multiplex PCR reads with MiXCR. What appears here as the V and J calls and clone size reflects TCRdb's work, not the paper's. This table holds roughly 450,000 distinct CDR3 sequences, around a quarter found once.

The rearrangement uses TRBV7-9 and TRBJ1-1, with D perhaps matching TRBD1 (5 bases). Material: peripheral blood mononuclear cells (PBMCs), obtained when the disease was refractory, from a patient treated with antithyroid drugs. This TCR was recovered from a female donor with Graves disease. The CDR3 DNA sequence: TGTGCCAGCAGCCCCCTCATGGGGCGCACTGAAGCTTTCTTT. This sequence encodes CASSPLMGRTEAFF.